This T cell receptor beta chain was profiled in a study of T cells in Graves' hyperthyroidism and ophthalmopathy. Study findings and constraints: The blood repertoire included most of the expanded thyroid clonotypes above 0.001.

Worth noting for this clonotype: Its target is unknown.

TCR beta CDR3 regions were amplified from RNA. A first-round RT-PCR of the TCR CDR3 used the HTBI primer set. TCRdb reanalysed the multiplex PCR reads using MiXCR and keeps one entry per CDR3 protein. Of a few hundred thousand distinct CDR3 sequences listed, 40% to 55% are singletons. Exclusion of patients followed from uncontrolled infection, other autoimmune disease, pregnancy or lactation. On the basis of clinical symptoms, serum thyroxine and TRAb, thyroid ultrasound and orbital computed tomography, diagnoses were made. Germline lookup yields CDR1 SGHRS and CDR2 YFSETQ. The CDR3 sequence is 13 residues long. The ends lost 2 bases at V and 14 bases at J; junction bases unmatched: 7.

V gene TRBV5-1 combines with J gene TRBJ1-6; TRBD1 aligns across 7 bases. The TCR comes from an adult woman with Graves' disease, either hyperthyroidism or ophthalmopathy (not recorded which). The sample comprised peripheral blood or thyroid tissue (not recorded which). The CDR3 DNA reads TGCGCCAGCAGCTTAACAGGGGTCTATGCCCTCCACTTT. Translating it yields CASSLTGVYALHF.